The T cell receptor (beta chain) described here comes from a study of patients and donors after allogeneic stem cell transplantation. This clonotype was picked up a small number of times. TCRdb itself ran the RT-PCR reads through MiXCR, one entry per CDR3 protein. Among some 880,000 distinct CDR3 sequences, 15% to 20% were seen once, and the ten largest hold roughly 6%. Germline V gives CDR1 SGHRS, CDR2 YFSETQ. The CDR3 covers 14 residues. Trimming took off 0 bases at V and 5 bases at J, with 11 bases between the two ends. What was sequenced was blood, either unsorted or a sorted T cell fraction (not recorded which). V usage is TRBV5-1 and J usage is TRBJ2-5, with D unclear. The origin of this receptor is a human donor who was either an allogeneic HSCT recipient or a stem cell or donor lymphocyte infusion donor (not recorded which). It is not recorded whose cells these are; they may come from a transplant donor. The CDR3, as DNA: TGCGCCAGCAGCTTGGAGCGCGGCCGGGAGACCCAGTACTTC. It encodes CASSLERGRETQYF.